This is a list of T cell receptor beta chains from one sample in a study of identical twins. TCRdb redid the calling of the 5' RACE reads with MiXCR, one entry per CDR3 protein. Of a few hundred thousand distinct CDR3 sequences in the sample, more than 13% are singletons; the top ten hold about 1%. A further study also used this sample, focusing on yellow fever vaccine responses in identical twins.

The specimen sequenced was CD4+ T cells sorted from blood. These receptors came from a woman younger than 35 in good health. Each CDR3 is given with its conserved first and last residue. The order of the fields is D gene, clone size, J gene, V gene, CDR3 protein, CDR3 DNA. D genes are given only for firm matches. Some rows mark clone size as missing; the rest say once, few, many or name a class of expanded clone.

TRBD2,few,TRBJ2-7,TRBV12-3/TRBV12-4,CASSLTAGAYEQYF,TGTGCCAGCAGTTTAACAGCGGGGGCCTACGAGCAGTACTTC
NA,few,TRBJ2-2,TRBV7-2,CASSLSPVTGELFF,TGTGCCAGCAGCTTATCCCCAGTCACCGGGGAGCTGTTTTTT
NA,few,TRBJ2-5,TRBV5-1,CASSLEGGGQETQYF,TGCGCCAGCAGCTTGGAAGGGGGGGGACAAGAGACCCAGTACTTC
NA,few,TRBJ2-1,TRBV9,CASTADVGYNEQFF,TGTGCCAGCACCGCCGACGTGGGATACAATGAGCAGTTCTTC
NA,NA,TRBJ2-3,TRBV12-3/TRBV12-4,CAFCSARLMGGQMDTQYF,TGTGCCTTCTGCTCCGCGCGTTTGATGGGGGGGCAGATGGATACGCAGTATTTT
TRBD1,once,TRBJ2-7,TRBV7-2,CVSMTGGTGGVEQYF,TGTGTCAGTATGACCGGGGGGACAGGGGGCGTCGAGCAGTACTTC
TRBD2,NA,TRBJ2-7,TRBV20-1,CSTGLAGGPSYEQYF,TGCAGTACGGGACTAGCGGGAGGACCCTCCTACGAGCAGTACTTC
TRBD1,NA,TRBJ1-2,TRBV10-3,CAISESRTGGAGGYTF,TGTGCCATCAGTGAGTCTCGAACAGGGGGCGCGGGTGGCTACACCTTC
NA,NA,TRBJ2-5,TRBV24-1,CATSDNVYQGTQYF,TGTGCCACCAGTGATAACGTTTATCAGGGGACCCAGTACTTC
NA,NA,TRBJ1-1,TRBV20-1,CSASPDKNTEAFF,TGCAGTGCTAGTCCGGACAAGAACACTGAAGCTTTCTTT
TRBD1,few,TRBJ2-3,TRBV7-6,CASSRLLDRGTDTQYF,TGTGCCAGCAGCCGACTTCTGGACAGGGGCACAGATACGCAGTATTTT
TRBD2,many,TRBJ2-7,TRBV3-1,CASSRGTSGVYEQYF,TGTGCCAGCAGCCGAGGGACTAGCGGGGTCTACGAGCAGTACTTC
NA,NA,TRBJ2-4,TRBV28,CASSSESRGQNIQYF,TGTGCCAGCAGTTCCGAGTCGCGGGGTCAAAACATTCAGTACTTC
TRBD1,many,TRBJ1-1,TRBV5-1,CASSLQGMNTEAFF,TGCGCCAGCAGCTTACAGGGGATGAACACTGAAGCTTTCTTT
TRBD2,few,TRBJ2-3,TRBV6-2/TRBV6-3,CASSSRGTSGGALRTDTQYF,TGTGCCAGCAGTTCCAGGGGGACTAGCGGGGGGGCTTTACGCACAGATACGCAGTATTTT
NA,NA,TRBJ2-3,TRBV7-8,CASSLGSSETDTQYF,TGTGCCAGCAGCTTAGGGTCTAGCGAGACAGATACGCAGTATTTT
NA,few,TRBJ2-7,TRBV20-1,CSARGYGGNSYEQYF,TGCAGTGCTAGAGGATATGGCGGGAACTCCTACGAGCAGTACTTC
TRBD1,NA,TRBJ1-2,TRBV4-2,CASSQRGQPYGYTF,TGTGCCAGCAGCCAGAGGGGACAGCCTTATGGCTACACCTTC
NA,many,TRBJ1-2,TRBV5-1,CASSLGKNYGYTF,TGCGCCAGCAGCTTGGGCAAAAACTATGGCTACACCTTC
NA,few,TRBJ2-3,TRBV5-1,CASSWGTFTDTQYF,TGCGCCAGCAGCTGGGGGACTTTCACAGATACGCAGTATTTT
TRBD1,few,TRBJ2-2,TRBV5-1,CASSFGTASTGELFF,TGCGCCAGCAGTTTCGGGACAGCTTCCACCGGGGAGCTGTTTTTT
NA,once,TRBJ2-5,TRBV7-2,CASSRGGRGLETQYF,TGTGCCAGCAGCCGGGGTGGTAGGGGGTTAGAGACCCAGTACTTC
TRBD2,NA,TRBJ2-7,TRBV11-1,CASSNSGTRMEQYF,TGTGCCAGCAGCAACTCCGGGACTAGAATGGAGCAGTACTTC
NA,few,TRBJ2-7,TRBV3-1,CASSQGSGVEYEQYF,TGTGCCAGCAGCCAAGGGTCTGGGGTGGAATACGAGCAGTACTTC
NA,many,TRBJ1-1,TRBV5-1,CASSSMNTEAFF,TGCGCCAGCAGCTCGATGAACACTGAAGCTTTCTTT